These 9 T cell receptor beta chains came from one sample sequenced in a study of T-cell reconstitution after alpha-beta-depleted transplantation in children. Researchers prepared the TCRbeta library using unique molecular identifiers, the study reports. TCRdb ran MiXCR on the PCR reads and lists one entry per CDR3 protein. The data contain approximately 240,000 distinct CDR3 sequences, roughly a tenth of them singletons. Sequencing used PBMCs, obtained before TCRalphabeta/CD19-depleted stem cell transplant. The origin of the receptors is a child less than two years old with acute myeloid leukemia, due to receive a stem cell transplant.

This clonotype came up many times. The rearrangement links TRBV29-1 to TRBJ1-1; D unclear. CDR1 and CDR2 (germline): SQVTM, ANQGSEA. There are 12 residues in the CDR3. Trimming removed 4 bases from V and 1 base from J, with 7 bases in between. The CDR3 DNA reads TGCAGCGTTGTTCAGTCGAACACTGAAGCTTTCTTT. Translation: CSVVQSNTEAFF.

This clonotype has at least ten counts. The rearrangement joins TRBV12-3 or TRBV12-4 to TRBJ2-3; D is unresolved. The CDR3 sequence is 14 residues long. Trimming pared 5 bases from V and 4 bases from J, leaving 13 bases between. CDR3 sequence: CASSDAPTPDTQYF. CDR3 sequence (DNA): TGTGCCAGCAGTGATGCCCCGACCCCAGATACGCAGTATTTT.

This clonotype was recorded at least ten times. The chain uses TRBV20-1 and TRBJ2-1; 7 bases are a match to TRBD2. V was clipped by 4 bases and J by 3 bases; unmatched bases: 12. This CDR3 is built from 16 residues. Germline values: CDR1 DFQATT, CDR2 SNEGSKA (reference sequence). DNA of the CDR3: TGCAGTGCTAAGAAGGGATCGGGGGGATTCTACAATGAGCAGTTCTTC. Amino acid sequence: CSAKKGSGGFYNEQFF.

This clonotype occurred many times. The gene calls are TRBV12-3 or TRBV12-4 and TRBJ2-3; the match to TRBD2 covers 10 bases. V shed 2 bases and J 7 bases; nucleotides not matched to a gene: 6. The CDR3 length is 15 residues. In nucleotides, the CDR3 is TGTGCCAGCAGTTTACAAGCGGGGGGGGCAAATACGCAGTATTTT. Amino acids: CASSLQAGGANTQYF.

This clonotype has a count of ten or more. J is TRBJ2-3 and V is TRBV5-1; 15 bases align to TRBD2. The junction had 6 bases not matched to a gene; V was cut back by 4 bases and J by 6 bases. CDR1 is SGHRS and CDR2 is YFSETQ in the germline V gene. This CDR3 is 16 amino acids long. The DNA for the CDR3 is TGCGCCAGCAGCCCCCGGACTAGCGGGGGGGAGGATACGCAGTATTTT. It encodes CASSPRTSGGEDTQYF.

This clonotype was counted between two and nine times. The chain uses TRBV20-1 and TRBJ1-5; D is possibly TRBD1 (5 bases). The V gene's germline CDR1 is DFQATT and CDR2 SNEGSKA (reference sequence). The CDR3 runs 16 residues. V lost 1 base to trimming and J lost 4 bases, with 17 bases between them. DNA of the CDR3: TGCAGTGCTAGAGCGGGGGGGGGATCTTTAAATCAGCCCCAGCATTTT. It specifies CSARAGGGSLNQPQHF.

This clonotype occurred many times. The chain joins TRBV7-3 to TRBJ2-2; D is unclear. This CDR3 comprises 15 residues. From germline, CDR1 is SGHTA and CDR2 FQGTGA. V was clipped by 3 bases and J by 0 bases, with 8 bases between them. CDR3 in DNA: TGTGCCAGCAGCTTCGGACCTACGAACACCGGGGAGCTGTTTTTT. Translating gives CASSFGPTNTGELFF.

The rearrangement links TRBV2 to TRBJ1-5, with a weak D call TRBD1 (6 bases). Germline CDR1 SNHLY, CDR2 FYNNEI. The V gene lost 2 bases and the J gene lost 7 bases, with 15 bases spanning the gap. The CDR3 consists of 15 residues. CDR3 sequence reads: CASSEKGHHWQPQHF. The CDR3 region has the DNA TGTGCCAGCAGTGAAAAGGGACACCACTGGCAGCCCCAGCATTTT.

This clonotype was recorded at least ten times. In DNA, the CDR3 is TGTGCCAGCAGTTTGGGGGCTCGGACAGGGAAAAGCGCCCCGAGCTCCTACGAGCAGTACTTC. This codes for CASSLGARTGKSAPSSYEQYF. This chain links TRBV28 with TRBJ2-7, with 8 bases lining up with TRBD1. The CDR3 is 21 residues long. With 3 bases clipped from V and 0 bases from J, the junction kept 22 bases outside the gene matches. The germline V gene encodes CDR1 MDHEN and CDR2 SYDVKM. The full variable domain, its missing parts supplied by reference TRBV28 and TRBJ2-7, is DVKVTQSSRYLVKRTGEKVFLECVQDMDHENMFWYRQDPGLGLRLIYFSYDVKMKEKGDIPEGYSVSREKKERFSLILESASTNQTSMYLCASSLGARTGKSAPSSYEQYFGPGTRLTVT.